The clone carrying this T cell receptor beta chain was counted at least ten times. The antigen remains undetermined. This record comes from a study of T-cell reconstitution after alpha-beta-depleted transplantation in children. The CDR3 runs to 17 residues. After removal of 0 bases from V and 3 bases from J, the junction contained 5 bases not matched to a gene. Germline CDR1 reads MNHEY; CDR2 reads SVGAGI. Study-wide points: Surviving recipient T cells and thymic progenitors underlay high day-60 TCRbeta diversity in some patients. A year post-transplant, T-cell counts and diversity derived mostly from newly produced T cells.

Unique molecular identifiers were built into the TCRbeta library. TCRdb processed the PCR reads anew with MiXCR; each CDR3 protein has one entry. Of 200,000 to 250,000 distinct CDR3 sequences listed, 11% are singletons. This sequence originates from a child under two years old with acute myeloid leukemia, due to receive a stem cell transplant. The sequences come from PBMCs, collected before TCRalphabeta/CD19-depleted stem cell transplant. This chain links TRBV6-5 with TRBJ2-1; the match to TRBD1 covers 10 bases. For the CDR3, the DNA is TGTGCCAGCAGTTACTCGACCCGGACAGGGGGCTACAATGAGCAGTTCTTC. Encoded protein: CASSYSTRTGGYNEQFF.